This is a list of T cell receptor beta chains from one sample in a study of blood T cell repertoires in COVID-19. Profiling relied on immunoSEQ multiplex PCR, and the TCRdb table lists in-frame clones only, not all of them. This table has some 130,000 clones, roughly 90% appearing once. Sequenced sample: peripheral blood. The receptors here all came from a man in his 60s with COVID-19, enrolled during active disease. The CDR3 runs from the conserved cysteine through the conserved F or W. The D gene is left open where the match is weak. A clone size is listed for some rows: how often the clone was seen (once, few, many), or a class if it is expanded.

length	J	size	D	V	DNA	CDR3
13	TRBJ2-7	NA	NA	TRBV3-1/TRBV3-2	TGTGCCAGCAGCCAATATTCGGGGGACGAGCAGTACTTC	CASSQYSGDEQYF
15	TRBJ2-2	NA	TRBD2	TRBV10-3	TGTGCCATCAGTACACTAGCGGGAGAAACCGGGGAGCTGTTTTTT	CAISTLAGETGELFF
14	TRBJ2-7	few	TRBD1	TRBV9	TGTGCCAGCAGCGACGGGACAGGGCGTTTGGAGCAGTACTTC	CASSDGTGRLEQYF
17	TRBJ2-7	once	TRBD1	TRBV19	TGTGCCAGTAGTATAGACTTACCGGGACAGGGGAGCTACGAGCAGTACTTC	CASSIDLPGQGSYEQYF
16	TRBJ2-3	NA	TRBD2	TRBV7-9	TGTGCCAGCAGCGCCCGGGGAGCGGGAGCACGAGATACGCAGTATTTT	CASSARGAGARDTQYF
14	TRBJ2-1	NA	TRBD1	TRBV9	TGTGCCAGCAGCCTCTGGGACAGGGGGCGTGAGCAGTTCTTC	CASSLWDRGREQFF
15	TRBJ1-3	NA	NA	TRBV9	TGTGCCAGCAGCCTTGACAGTAGCTCTGGAAACACCATATATTTT	CASSLDSSSGNTIYF
13	TRBJ1-2	NA	TRBD1	TRBV11-1	TGTGCCAGCAGCCCACAGGGGGAGGAGGGCTACACCTTC	CASSPQGEEGYTF
15	TRBJ2-2	NA	NA	TRBV6-1	TGTGCCAGCGGTGAGGGGCTGATCAACACCGGGGAGCTGTTTTTT	CASGEGLINTGELFF
12	TRBJ2-3	NA	NA	TRBV5-4	TGTGCCAGCAGCACGTGGGGCGATACGCAGTATTTT	CASSTWGDTQYF
14	TRBJ2-7	NA	NA	TRBV5-4	TGTGCCAGCAGCTTAGCCAACAGGGGGGGGGAGCAGTACTTC	CASSLANRGGEQYF
13	TRBJ2-7	NA	TRBD1	TRBV12-5	TGTGCTAGTGGACTGACAGGGTTGTACGAGCAGTACTTC	CASGLTGLYEQYF
16	TRBJ1-2	NA	TRBD1	TRBV28	TGTGCCAGCAGCCTACCCACCGGGACAGGGAACTATGGCTACACCTTC	CASSLPTGTGNYGYTF
11	TRBJ2-3	NA	NA	TRBV19	TGTGCCAGTCAGTACACAGATACGCAGTATTTT	CASQYTDTQYF
15	TRBJ1-5	few	NA	TRBV28	TGTGCCAGCAGTGCTCCTCCCAGGGGCGTGCAGCCCCAGCATTTT	CASSAPPRGVQPQHF
16	TRBJ2-3	NA	TRBD2	TRBV3-1/TRBV3-2	TGTGCCAGCAGCCCCCTAGCGGGAGGGCCGACAGATACGCAGTATTTT	CASSPLAGGPTDTQYF
12	TRBJ2-7	NA	NA	TRBV16	TGTGCCAGCAGCCGACTTCGGGACGAGCAGTACTTC	CASSRLRDEQYF
15	TRBJ2-7	NA	NA	TRBV5-1	TGCGCCAGCAGCCCTCTTAGCGGAGTCTCCTACGAGCAGTACTTC	CASSPLSGVSYEQYF
15	TRBJ1-4	NA	TRBD1	TRBV18	TGTGCCAGCTCACCCAGGACAGGGGGTAATGAAAAACTGTTTTTT	CASSPRTGGNEKLFF
16	TRBJ1-4	NA	NA	TRBV5-1	TGCGCCAGCAGCTTGAATCCGACATTCTCTAATGAAAAACTGTTTTTT	CASSLNPTFSNEKLFF
12	TRBJ2-5	NA	NA	TRBV20-1	TGCAGTGCTAGTGCCGGCCAAGAGACCCAGTACTTC	CSASAGQETQYF
14	TRBJ1-2	once	NA	TRBV11-3	TGTGCCAGCAGTTCGGGTCCTGGAGGCTATGGCTACACCTTC	CASSSGPGGYGYTF
14	TRBJ2-7	NA	NA	TRBV12-5	TGTGCTAGTGGTTCCCCTGACTACAGCCACGAGCAGTACTTC	CASGSPDYSHEQYF
13	TRBJ1-2	NA	NA	TRBV11-3	TGTGCCAGCAGCCTCCTGCGCGGGGAAGGCTACACCTTC	CASSLLRGEGYTF
15	TRBJ2-1	NA	TRBD2	TRBV7-9	TGTGCCAGCAGCTGGGGACTAGCGGTCTACAATGAGCAGTTCTTC	CASSWGLAVYNEQFF
16	TRBJ2-5	once	TRBD2	TRBV6-5	TGTGCCAGCAGTTACTTGGGCGGGAGGGCCCAAGAGACCCAGTACTTC	CASSYLGGRAQETQYF
15	TRBJ1-1	NA	TRBD1	TRBV10-3	TGTGCCATCAGTGAAAGGACAGGGCGGAACACTGAAGCTTTCTTT	CAISERTGRNTEAFF
14	TRBJ2-5	NA	TRBD1	TRBV7-2	TGTGCCAGCAGCTCACAGGGGTACCAAGAGACCCAGTACTTC	CASSSQGYQETQYF
13	TRBJ2-7	NA	TRBD1	TRBV2	TGTGCCAGATCAAGGGGACAGTTCTACGAGCAGTACTTC	CARSRGQFYEQYF
15	TRBJ1-5	NA	TRBD1	TRBV15	TGTGCCACCAGCCTGGGACAGGGGGCTTATCAGCCCCAGCATTTT	CATSLGQGAYQPQHF
17	TRBJ1-6	few	NA	TRBV3-1/TRBV3-2	TGTGCCAGCAGCAGAGTCGATCCCATTTCATACAATTCACCCCTCCACTTT	CASSRVDPISYNSPLHF
14	TRBJ2-7	NA	TRBD1	TRBV5-1	TGCGCCAGCAGACCCGGGACAGGGGACCACGAGCAGTACTTC	CASRPGTGDHEQYF
15	TRBJ2-5	few	TRBD1	TRBV7-7	TGTGCCAGCAGCTCGACAGGGGGGAAAGGGGAGACCCAGTACTTC	CASSSTGGKGETQYF
12	TRBJ2-1	once	NA	TRBV3-1/TRBV3-2	TGTGCCAGCAGCCAAGAATGGGCAAATCCGTTCTTC	CASSQEWANPFF
14	TRBJ2-7	few	TRBD1	TRBV25-1	TGTGCCAGCAGTGGAACAGGGGGCGGGTACGAGCAGTACTTC	CASSGTGGGYEQYF
14	TRBJ2-7	NA	NA	TRBV4-3	TGCGCCAGCAGCCAGACTTCGCTGACCTACGAGCAGTACTTC	CASSQTSLTYEQYF
12	TRBJ1-2	NA	NA	TRBV6-5	TGTGCCAGCAGTTACGGCCCCTCCGGCTACACCTTC	CASSYGPSGYTF
14	TRBJ2-7	NA	NA	TRBV25-1	TGTGCCAGCAGTGAATATAGAGGGAACAACGAGCAGTACTTC	CASSEYRGNNEQYF